This note documents a single T cell receptor (beta chain) sequence. This record belongs to a study of blood T cell repertoires in COVID-19. TCRdb's table, derived via immunoSEQ multiplex PCR, lists solely in-frame clones and lacks some. The data contain about 200,000 clones, approximately 90% of them seen just once; the ten biggest clones take up 20% to 25%. Germline V CDR1 and CDR2: SNHLY, FYNNEI. The CDR3 has 14 residues. V gave up 4 bases and J gave up 1 base; unmatched junction bases: 0. Input material: peripheral blood. V and J are TRBV2 and TRBJ1-5, with 8 positions matching TRBD1. The sequence was obtained from a man in his fifties or sixties with active or convalescent COVID-19. CDR3 sequence: CASSGTGSNQPQHF. The CDR3 bases are TGTGCCAGCAGTGGGACAGGGAGCAATCAGCCCCAGCATTTT.